This T cell receptor beta chain was found in a study of shared clonotypes between healthy human individuals. Measured with immunoSEQ multiplex PCR; TCRdb has only the in-frame clones, and not every one. Of 2 million to 2.5 million clones listed, 80% to 95% are singletons. The J segment lost 3 bases and the V segment lost 4 bases, leaving 8 bases of the junction unmatched. This CDR3 is built from 15 residues. From germline, CDR1 is SGHRS and CDR2 YFSETQ. This sequence joins TRBV5-1 and TRBJ2-7, with TRBD1 matching 9 bases. Sequencing was performed on naive CD4+ T cells from PBMCs. As to subset: CD45RA+ positively selected. The TCR originated in a man younger than 35 in good health. Some clones in this sample may be carry-over from other donors' samples. CDR3 coding DNA: TGCGCCAGCAGCCCGGGGACAGGGAGGTACTACGAGCAGTACTTC. Protein sequence: CASSPGTGRYYEQYF. The whole variable domain, filled in from reference TRBV5-1 and TRBJ2-7, reads KAGVTQTPRYLIKTRGQQVTLSCSPISGHRSVSWYQQTPGQGLQFLFEYFSETQRNKGNFPGRFSGRQFSNSRSEMNVSTLELGDSALYLCASSPGTGRYYEQYFGPGTRLTVT.